The clone carrying this T cell receptor beta chain was counted a few times. Arm-PCR of CDR3 regions and iRepertoire HTBI primers were the basis on which TCR beta libraries were built. TCRdb reprocessed the multiplex PCR reads with MiXCR, giving one entry per CDR3 protein. This sample carries 510,000 or so distinct CDR3 sequences, more than 10% of them seen once, and the ten largest clones take 8% to 10%. The length of the CDR3 is 12 residues. Germline V gives CDR1 SGHAT, CDR2 FQNNGV. Trimming pared 4 bases from V and 5 bases from J, leaving 6 bases between. Time point of the sample: newly diagnosed GD, antithyroid drugs for less than 3 months. Scientists built the TCR library using RNA that was extracted from PBMCs. This record comes from a study of regulatory T cells in long-lasting Graves disease. The data were also submitted as part of a second study, on T cells in Graves' hyperthyroidism and ophthalmopathy.

The genes are TRBV11-2 and TRBJ2-1; D gene ambiguous. The source is a woman aged 25 to 39 with Graves disease. Sample: peripheral blood mononuclear cells (PBMCs), taken at new diagnosis, from a patient treated with antithyroid drugs. This chain's CDR3 is CASSYNNNEQFF. CDR3 in DNA: TGTGCCAGCAGCTATAATAACAATGAGCAGTTCTTC.